The next 2 T cell receptor beta chains were all read from a single sample in a study of memory CD4+ T cells and cytomegalovirus serostatus. The data were produced by immunoSEQ multiplex PCR, yet TCRdb's version contains in-frame clones alone and is incomplete. Here the sample spans about 25,000 clones, 60% to 80% being singletons. The sort gate was single viable CD3+CD4+CD8-CD45RO+ cells for memory CD4+ T cells. The sample consisted of memory CD4+ T cells from blood. Receptor source: an adult in good health and CMV-seronegative.

V usage is TRBV6-5 and J usage is TRBJ1-2; TRBD1 might be the D (5 bases). The CDR3 consists of 13 residues. CDR1 and CDR2 (germline): MNHEY, SVGAGI. Between the trimmed V and J ends, which lost 5 bases and 4 bases, there was a span of 11 bases. This CDR3 reads CASSRDFSYGYTF. The DNA of the CDR3 is TGTGCCAGCAGTCGGGACTTTAGCTATGGCTACACCTTC.

The CDR3 DNA reads as TGTGCCAGCAGCTTAGGGGGGACGTCCAGCAATCAGCCCCAGCATTTT. Amino acid sequence: CASSLGGTSSNQPQHF. The J gene is TRBJ1-5, the V gene TRBV7-9; weak D call: TRBD1 (5 bases). V gave up 1 base and J gave up 1 base, with 11 bases separating them. CDR1 SEHNR and CDR2 FQNEAQ come from the germline V gene (reference sequence). This CDR3 has 16 residues.